A single sample gave rise to the 9 T cell receptor beta chains below, sequenced in a study of lymphopenia after photon versus proton radiotherapy. The repertoire was sequenced with immunoSEQ multiplex PCR; TCRdb's copy has only in-frame clones and lacks some. The sample has around 42,000 clones, 65% to 90% seen once. The input for sequencing was peripheral blood, taken from a patient treated with photon-based radiotherapy. The source is a man in his forties with gastric cancer.

V gene TRBV29-1 combines with J gene TRBJ1-1; D remains unclear. The germline V and J ends were trimmed by 4 bases and 2 bases, with 11 bases remaining between them. Germline CDR1 SQVTM, CDR2 ANQGSEA. The CDR3 has 13 residues. The CDR3 coding sequence is TGCAGCGTTGCCACAGATTTTAACACTGAAGCTTTCTTT. Its translation: CSVATDFNTEAFF.

This chain joins TRBV5-1 and TRBJ1-1, with D perhaps matching TRBD1 (5 bases). The germline V gene has CDR1 SGHRS and CDR2 YFSETQ. CDR3 length equals 14 residues. Trimming cost V 2 bases and J 6 bases, with 14 bases left between them. The CDR3 spells CASSLWRGRSEAFF. The CDR3 coding sequence is TGCGCCAGCAGCTTATGGAGGGGACGTTCTGAAGCTTTCTTT.

The rearrangement uses TRBV21-1 and TRBJ2-7; no check of the table's D call, TRBD1, against the DNA was made. TRBV21-1 is annotated as a pseudogene. The CDR3 is made up of 15 amino acids. DNA for the CDR3: TGTGCCAGCAGCCTCACCGGGACAGAGACCTACGAGCAGTACTTC. Translating gives CASSLTGTETYEQYF.

This clone turned up a few times. This chain uses TRBV5-6 with TRBJ2-5; weak D call: TRBD2 (5 bases). CDR1 and CDR2 from the germline V gene are SGHDT and YYEEEE. The CDR3 is made up of 13 amino acids. V was shortened by 4 bases and J by 3 bases, with 10 bases between the two germline ends. For the CDR3, the DNA is TGTGCCAGCAGCCCCATCGGGGAAGAGACCCAGTACTTC. This codes for CASSPIGEETQYF.

This chain uses TRBV23-1 with TRBJ2-7, with TRBD2 as a possible D gene (5 bases). TRBV23-1 is assigned to the ORF class and has an uncertain function. V was cut by 2 bases and J by 3 bases, with 17 bases left in between. This CDR3 is 16 amino acids long. The CDR3 is CASSQNPAGHHYEQYF. Written as DNA, the CDR3 is TGCGCCAGCAGTCAAAATCCTGCGGGCCACCACTACGAGCAGTACTTC.

This clone appeared a few times. The chain carries TRBV6-1 and TRBJ1-2; D remains ambiguous. V was clipped by 5 bases and J by 4 bases, with 8 bases between them. The CDR3 consists of 12 residues. Germline CDR1 reads MNHNS; CDR2 reads SASEGT. Here the CDR3 DNA reads TGTGCCAGCAGTTCAAACGGCTATGGCTACACCTTC. This sequence encodes CASSSNGYGYTF.

The gene calls are TRBV30 and TRBJ2-7, with D tentatively TRBD2 (5 bases). This CDR3 comprises 14 residues. Trimming left V 3 bases short and J 4 bases short, with 16 bases between. CDR1 GTSNPN and CDR2 SVGIG come from the germline V gene (reference sequence). The CDR3 region is CAWSQGLGWYEQYF. The CDR3 coding sequence is TGTGCCTGGAGCCAAGGACTGGGTTGGTACGAGCAGTACTTC.

V usage is TRBV5-4 and J usage is TRBJ1-3; D is uncertain. The CDR3 has 16 residues. V shed 4 bases and J shed 0 bases, with 14 bases lying between them. The germline gives CDR1 SGHNT, CDR2 YYREEE (reference sequence). In nucleotides, the CDR3 is TGTGCCAGCAGCCCGAATAGGGTGAGCTCTGGAAACACCATATATTTT. This gives the protein CASSPNRVSSGNTIYF.

This clone was seen a single time. J is TRBJ1-6 and V is TRBV4-2; D is uncertain. V shed 0 bases and J shed 8 bases, with 5 bases lying between them. The CDR3 totals 13 residues. CDR1 and CDR2 from the germline V gene are LGHNA and YNFKEQ. The CDR3 region has the DNA TGTGCCAGCAGCCAAGACGTTGATTCACCCCTCCACTTT. This encodes CASSQDVDSPLHF.